The source of this T cell receptor beta chain is a study of cytomegalovirus exposure and HLA in healthy donors. Study results and caveats: The study listed some 160 cytomegalovirus-associated TCR beta chains. It was reported in a later analysis that an Asian-associated ancestry cluster showed fewer N-insertions than the approximately 670-donor mean. In a later analysis, parvovirus B19, influenza, CMV and Epstein-Barr virus appeared linked to several top co-occurrence clusters. Within an earlier analysis, most TCR beta V segments proved productive either about 90% or about 30% of the time.

Comments on this clone: Its antigen is currently unknown.

It was with 60 Vbeta and 13 Jbeta primers that the PCR ran. Assay used: immunoSEQ multiplex PCR; TCRdb lists only in-frame clones, some missing. The sample lists 150,000 to 200,000 clones; roughly 65% were seen once. Germline-derived CDR1 and CDR2 are LNHDA and SQIVND (reference sequence). With 3 bases clipped from V and 1 base from J, the junction kept 7 bases outside the gene matches. CDR3 length: 16 amino acids. This TCR was recovered from a man aged 18 to 30 in good health and CMV-seropositive. The source material was PBMCs. V is TRBV19 and J is TRBJ2-3, with TRBD2 identical over 7 bases. DNA of the CDR3: TGTGCCAGTAGTATGTCCGGGGGGTTGGGCACAGATACGCAGTATTTT. Its protein product is CASSMSGGLGTDTQYF.